This T cell receptor (beta chain) came from a study of follicular helper T cells after annual influenza vaccination. A remark on this clone: Its antigen remains unknown.

Method: immunoSEQ multiplex PCR; TCRdb's copy keeps in-frame clones and lacks some. The sample has 11,000 to 15,000 clones, approximately 84% seen once. Time point defined: 2014-2015 season, pre-vaccination. The CDR3 runs 15 residues. Germline CDR1 reads MNHEY; CDR2 reads SMNVEV (reference sequence). V was clipped by 4 bases and J by 3 bases, with 16 bases between them. Overall study results and limits: Only roughly 9-21% of analyzed cells yielded productive TCRB sequences.

The input for sequencing was CXCR5- memory CD4+ T cells sorted from blood, taken on the day of influenza vaccination. The origin of this receptor is an adult who received the influenza vaccine. This rearrangement joins TRBV27 to TRBJ2-7; possibly TRBD2 for D (5 bases). This CDR3 is CASSSPGLTRYEQYF. CDR3 DNA: TGTGCCAGCAGTTCCCCCGGACTGACCCGCTACGAGCAGTACTTC.